This TCR beta chain was profiled in a study of cytomegalovirus exposure and HLA in healthy donors. Study findings and constraints: TCR association rates varied by HLA locus in a later analysis, with DRB1 highest and HLA-C lowest. The number of N-insertions in an Asian-associated ancestry cluster was reportedly below the approximately 690-donor mean in a later analysis. Most sequenced TCRs were rare (though some public TCRs occurred in many donors). Later, an analysis found that common viral pathogens appeared to be linked with several of the most significant clusters.

Trimming left V 5 bases short and J 2 bases short, with 13 bases between. This CDR3 has 15 amino acids. CDR1 and CDR2 (germline): SGHTA, FQGTGA. This clone was seen just once. The antigen remains undetermined. The PCR used 60 Vbeta and 13 Jbeta primers. Profiling relied on immunoSEQ multiplex PCR, and the TCRdb table lists in-frame clones only, not all of them. The sample carries under 200,000 clones, around 72% recorded once. The source is a woman in her fifties or sixties in good health and CMV-seropositive. This sequence joins TRBV7-3 and TRBJ2-1; no definite D call. Material: PBMCs. Here the CDR3 reads CASSRTDYPYNEQFF. Here the CDR3 DNA reads TGTGCCAGCAGCCGCACAGATTACCCCTACAATGAGCAGTTCTTC.